This T cell receptor (beta chain) was recorded in a study of blood T cell repertoires in COVID-19. Study-level background: The United States, Italy and Spain provided the acute and convalescent COVID-19 samples. PBMCs, B-cell-depleted T cells, or T cells provided the cDNA or gDNA that made up the material.

Authors' processing steps: Amplified reference gene primers provided the basis for estimating nucleated cell counts. Measured with immunoSEQ multiplex PCR; TCRdb has only the in-frame clones, and not every one. That table furnishes V, J and clone size, whereas the DNA furnished D and trimming. The repertoire holds some 50,000 clones, with 75% to 95% as singletons. Sequencing was carried out using peripheral blood. The clonotype was recovered from a man aged 40-49 years with acute or convalescent COVID-19.

CDR3 amino acids: CASSLTSGGNEQFF. CDR3 coding DNA: TGTGCCAGCAGCTTAACTAGCGGGGGCAATGAGCAGTTCTTC. The chain couples TRBV7-7 to TRBJ2-1; 11 nucleotides agree with TRBD2. The CDR3 has 14 residues. Germline V gene sequence: CDR1 SSHAT, CDR2 FNYEAQ (reference sequence). J was trimmed by 6 bases and V by 2 bases; bases with no gene match: 0.